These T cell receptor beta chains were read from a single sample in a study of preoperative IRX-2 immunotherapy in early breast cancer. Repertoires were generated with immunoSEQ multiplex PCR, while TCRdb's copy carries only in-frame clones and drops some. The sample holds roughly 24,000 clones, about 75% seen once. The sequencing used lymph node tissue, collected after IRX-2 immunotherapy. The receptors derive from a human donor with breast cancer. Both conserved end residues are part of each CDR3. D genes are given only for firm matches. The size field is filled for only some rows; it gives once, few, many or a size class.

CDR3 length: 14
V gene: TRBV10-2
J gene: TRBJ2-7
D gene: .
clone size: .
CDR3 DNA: TGCGCCAGCAGCGACATGGGGGGATTCAACGAGCAGTACTTC
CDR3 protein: CASSDMGGFNEQYF

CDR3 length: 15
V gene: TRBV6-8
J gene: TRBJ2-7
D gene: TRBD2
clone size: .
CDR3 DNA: TGTGCCAGCAGGGAGGGGACTAGCGGGATCACCGAGCAGTACTTC
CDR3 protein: CASREGTSGITEQYF

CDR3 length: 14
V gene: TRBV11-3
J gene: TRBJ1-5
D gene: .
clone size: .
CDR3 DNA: TGTGCCAGCAGCCTGTTGGGCTGGGGTCAGCCCCAGCATTTT
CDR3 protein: CASSLLGWGQPQHF

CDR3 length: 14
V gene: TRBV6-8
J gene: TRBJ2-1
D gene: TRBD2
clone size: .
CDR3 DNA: TGTGCCATCAGCCTAGCGGGGGGCTACAATGAGCAGTTCTTC
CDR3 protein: CAISLAGGYNEQFF

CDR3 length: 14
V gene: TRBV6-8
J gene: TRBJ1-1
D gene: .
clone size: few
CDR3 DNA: TGTGCCAGCAGTTTAACGGGCGGAGGGGGGTCGGCTTTCTTT
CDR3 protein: CASSLTGGGGSAFF

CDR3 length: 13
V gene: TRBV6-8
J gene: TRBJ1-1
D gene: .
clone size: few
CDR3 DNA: TGTGCCACCGGGAGGGGGGGGGACACTGAAGCTTTCTTT
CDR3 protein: CATGRGGDTEAFF

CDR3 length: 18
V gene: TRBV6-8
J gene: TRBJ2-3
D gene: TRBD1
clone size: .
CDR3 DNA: TGTGCCAGCAGTGATGGTTTGGGGGGACAGGGGGCATGGGATACGCAGTATTTT
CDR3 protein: CASSDGLGGQGAWDTQYF

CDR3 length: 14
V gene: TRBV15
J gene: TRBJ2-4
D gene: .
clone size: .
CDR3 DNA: TGTGCCACCAGCAGCCTTGCGGGATACGACATTCAGTACTTC
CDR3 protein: CATSSLAGYDIQYF

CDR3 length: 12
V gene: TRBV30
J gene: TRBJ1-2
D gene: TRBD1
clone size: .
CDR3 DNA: TGTGCCTGGACCGACAGGGATCGCGGCTACACCTTC
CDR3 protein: CAWTDRDRGYTF

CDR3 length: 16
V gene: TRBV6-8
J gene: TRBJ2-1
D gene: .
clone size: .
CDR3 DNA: TGTGCCAGCAGTAGGGGGACTCTCAAAGGGAGCAATGAGCAGTTCTTC
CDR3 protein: CASSRGTLKGSNEQFF

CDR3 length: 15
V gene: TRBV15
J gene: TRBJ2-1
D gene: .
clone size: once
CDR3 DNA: TGTGCCACCAGCAGAGCAGATATTTCCTACAATGAGCAGTTCTTC
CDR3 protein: CATSRADISYNEQFF

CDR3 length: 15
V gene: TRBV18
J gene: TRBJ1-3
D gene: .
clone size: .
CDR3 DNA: TGTGCCAGCTCACCACCGGGGACGGGAGGAAACACCATATATTTT
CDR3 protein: CASSPPGTGGNTIYF

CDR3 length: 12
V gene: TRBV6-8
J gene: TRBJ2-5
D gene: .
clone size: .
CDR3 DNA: TGTGCCAGCAGTTACCCGGACGAGACCCAGTACTTC
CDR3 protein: CASSYPDETQYF

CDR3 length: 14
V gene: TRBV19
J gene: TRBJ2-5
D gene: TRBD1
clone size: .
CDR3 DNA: TGTGCCAGTAGTATCCGGACAGGGATCAAGACCCAGTACTTC
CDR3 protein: CASSIRTGIKTQYF

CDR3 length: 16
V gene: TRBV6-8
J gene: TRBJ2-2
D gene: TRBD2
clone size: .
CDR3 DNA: TGTGCCAGCAATACGCCTAGCGGAGGAGACCCCGGGGAGCTGTTTTTT
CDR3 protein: CASNTPSGGDPGELFF

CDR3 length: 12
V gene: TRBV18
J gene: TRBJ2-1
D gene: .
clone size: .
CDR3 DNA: TGTGCCAGCTCATCCTTCCTATATGAGCAGTTCTTC
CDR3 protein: CASSSFLYEQFF

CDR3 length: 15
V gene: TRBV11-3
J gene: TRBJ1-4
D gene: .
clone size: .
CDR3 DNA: TGTGCCAGCAGCCATGCGGGCGGGGATAATGAAAAACTGTTTTTT
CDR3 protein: CASSHAGGDNEKLFF

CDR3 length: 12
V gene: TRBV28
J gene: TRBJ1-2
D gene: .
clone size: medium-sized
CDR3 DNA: TGTGCCAGCAGTTCACCCCAGTCGAAGTACACCTTC
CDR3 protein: CASSSPQSKYTF

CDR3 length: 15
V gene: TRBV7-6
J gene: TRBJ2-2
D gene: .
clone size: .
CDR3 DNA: TGTGCCAGCAGCTCGCCCCTAGAGGGGACCGGGGAGCTGTTTTTT
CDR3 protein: CASSSPLEGTGELFF

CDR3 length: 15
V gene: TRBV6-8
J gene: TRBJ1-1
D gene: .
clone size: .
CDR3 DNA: TGTGCCAGCAGATCCTCAGGGACTATGAACACTGAAGCTTTCTTT
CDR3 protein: CASRSSGTMNTEAFF

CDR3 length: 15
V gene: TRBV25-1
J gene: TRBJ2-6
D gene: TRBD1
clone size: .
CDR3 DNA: TGTGCCAGCACTCCAGGGGGCGCTGGGGCCAACGTCCTGACTTTC
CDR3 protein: CASTPGGAGANVLTF

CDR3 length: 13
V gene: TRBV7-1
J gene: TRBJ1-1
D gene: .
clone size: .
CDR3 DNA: TGTGCCAGCAGCCTAAGGGTCTACACTGAAGCTTTCTTT
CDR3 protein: CASSLRVYTEAFF

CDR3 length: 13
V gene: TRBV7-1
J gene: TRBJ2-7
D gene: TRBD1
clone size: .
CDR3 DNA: TGTGCCAGCAGCCGGGACAGGGCCTCCGAGCAGTACTTC
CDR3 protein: CASSRDRASEQYF

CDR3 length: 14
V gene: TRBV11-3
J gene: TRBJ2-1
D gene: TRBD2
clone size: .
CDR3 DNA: TGTGCCAGCAGCTTAGTCTTTCGGGAGGTGGAGCAGTTCTTC
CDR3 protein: CASSLVFREVEQFF

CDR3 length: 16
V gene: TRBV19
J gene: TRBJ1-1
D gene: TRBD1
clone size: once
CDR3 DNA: TGTGCCAGTTTAAGTCAGGGGGCAAGTTTTGGCACTGAAGCTTTCTTT
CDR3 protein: CASLSQGASFGTEAFF

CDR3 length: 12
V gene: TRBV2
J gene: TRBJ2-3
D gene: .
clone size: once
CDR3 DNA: TGTGCCAGCAGTGTAACGGGAGATACGCAGTATTTT
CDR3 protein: CASSVTGDTQYF

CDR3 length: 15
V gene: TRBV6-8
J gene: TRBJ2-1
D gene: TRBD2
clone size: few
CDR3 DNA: TGTGCCAGCAATGGTGCGGGAGGGTCCTACAATGAGCAGTTCTTC
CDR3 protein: CASNGAGGSYNEQFF

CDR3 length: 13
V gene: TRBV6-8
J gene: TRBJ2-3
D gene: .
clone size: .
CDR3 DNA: TGTGCCAGCAATCCGGGACAAGTAAATACGCAGTATTTT
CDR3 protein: CASNPGQVNTQYF

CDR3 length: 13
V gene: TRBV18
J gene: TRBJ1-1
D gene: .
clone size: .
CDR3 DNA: TGTGCCAGCTCAGCAAGTTTGAACACTGAAGCTTTCTTT
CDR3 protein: CASSASLNTEAFF

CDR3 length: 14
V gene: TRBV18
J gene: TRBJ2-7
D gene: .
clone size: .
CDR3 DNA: TGTGCCAGCTCACCCTCGACTAGTAAAGACGAGCAGTACTTC
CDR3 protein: CASSPSTSKDEQYF

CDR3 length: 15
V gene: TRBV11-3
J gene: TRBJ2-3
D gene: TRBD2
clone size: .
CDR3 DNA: TGTGCCAGCAGCACCGGGACTAGCGGGAGCGACACGCAGTATTTT
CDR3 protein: CASSTGTSGSDTQYF

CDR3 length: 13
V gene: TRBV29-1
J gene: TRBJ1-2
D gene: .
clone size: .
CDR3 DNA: TGCAGCGTTGAAACGGGGGATAACTATGGCTACACCTTC
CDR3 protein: CSVETGDNYGYTF

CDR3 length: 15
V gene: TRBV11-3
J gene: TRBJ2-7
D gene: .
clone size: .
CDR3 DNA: TGTGCCAGCAGCCCCCCCGGGTTAGCCCCTAACGAGCAGTACTTC
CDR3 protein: CASSPPGLAPNEQYF

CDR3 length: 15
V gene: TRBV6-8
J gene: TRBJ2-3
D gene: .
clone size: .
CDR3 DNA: TGTGCCAGCAGTTACTCGGGGGGAGTAGTAGATACGCAGTATTTT
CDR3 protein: CASSYSGGVVDTQYF

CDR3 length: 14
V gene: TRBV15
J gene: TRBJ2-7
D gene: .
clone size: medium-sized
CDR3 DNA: TGTGCCACCAGCAGAGATAGACAGTCCTACGAGCAGTACTTC
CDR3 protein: CATSRDRQSYEQYF

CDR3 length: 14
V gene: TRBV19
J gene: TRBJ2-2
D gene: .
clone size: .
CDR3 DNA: TGTGCCAGTAGTCTTCGAGGGGGCACCGGGGAGCTGTTTTTT
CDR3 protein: CASSLRGGTGELFF

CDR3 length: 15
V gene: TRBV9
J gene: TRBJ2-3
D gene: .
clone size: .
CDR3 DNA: TGTGCCAGCAGCGGCGGAAGGCTAGCCACAGATACGCAGTATTTT
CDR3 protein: CASSGGRLATDTQYF

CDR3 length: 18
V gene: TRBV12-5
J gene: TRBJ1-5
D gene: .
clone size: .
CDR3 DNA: TGTGCTAGTGGTTTCTCCCTCCAGGAAGGGGTAAGCAATCAGCCCCAGCATTTT
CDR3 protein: CASGFSLQEGVSNQPQHF

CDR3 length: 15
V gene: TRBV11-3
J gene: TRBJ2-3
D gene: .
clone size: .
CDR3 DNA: TGTGCCAGCAGCTTAGATGGGGGCCACACAGATACGCAGTATTTT
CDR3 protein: CASSLDGGHTDTQYF

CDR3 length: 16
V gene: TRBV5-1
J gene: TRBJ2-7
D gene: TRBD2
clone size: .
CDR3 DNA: TGCGCCAGCAGCCCGCCGGGCGCGGGAGTACCCTACGAGCAGTACTTC
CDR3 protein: CASSPPGAGVPYEQYF

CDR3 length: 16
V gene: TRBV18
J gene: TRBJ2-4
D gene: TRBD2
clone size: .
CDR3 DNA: TGTGCCAGCTCACCACGATCAGCGGGAGGGTTTGACATTCAGTACTTC
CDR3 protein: CASSPRSAGGFDIQYF

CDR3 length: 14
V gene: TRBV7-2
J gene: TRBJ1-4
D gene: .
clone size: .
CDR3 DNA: TGTGCCAGCAGCCGGGACTTTGAGGGTGAAAAACTGTTTTTT
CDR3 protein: CASSRDFEGEKLFF

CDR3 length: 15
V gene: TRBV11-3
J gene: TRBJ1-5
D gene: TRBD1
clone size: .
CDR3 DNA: TGTGCCAGCAGCCGGGACAGTTCAAGCAATCAGCCCCAGCATTTT
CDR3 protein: CASSRDSSSNQPQHF

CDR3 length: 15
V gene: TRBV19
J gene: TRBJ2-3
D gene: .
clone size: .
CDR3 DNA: TGTGCCAGTAGTGGAACAGCCTCCCGGGCAGATACGCAGTATTTT
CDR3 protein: CASSGTASRADTQYF